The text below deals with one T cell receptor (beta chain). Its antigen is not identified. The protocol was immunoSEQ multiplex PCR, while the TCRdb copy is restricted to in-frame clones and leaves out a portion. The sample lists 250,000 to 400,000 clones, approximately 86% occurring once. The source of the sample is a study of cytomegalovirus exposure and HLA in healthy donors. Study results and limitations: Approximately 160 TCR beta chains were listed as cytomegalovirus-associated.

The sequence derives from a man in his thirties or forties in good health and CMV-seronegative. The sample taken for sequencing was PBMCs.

The CDR3 DNA follows: TGCGCCAGCACCCCGACTAGCGGGGTAGGAGAGACCCAGTACTTC. This sequence encodes CASTPTSGVGETQYF. This chain links TRBV5-1 with TRBJ2-5; 11 nucleotides match TRBD2. Looked up from germline, CDR1 is SGHRS and CDR2 is YFSETQ. Trimming took 6 bases from V and 4 from J; bases not matched to a gene: 8. The CDR3 runs to 15 residues.